This T cell receptor (beta chain) was recovered during a study of OX40 agonist ivuxolimab in advanced cancers. Study context: Ivuxolimab, an agonistic anti-OX40 (CD134) antibody, was given to patients. Patients were dosed intravenously with ivuxolimab at 0.01 to 10 mg/kg every 2 weeks.

Broader study findings: Clones of CD4+ and CD8+ blood T cells grew by week 6 at doses of 0.1 to 3.0 mg/kg. Expanded clones were, on average, more numerous in CD8+ T cells than in CD4+.

Clones were sequenced by immunoSEQ multiplex PCR, and TCRdb holds only the in-frame ones, with some missing. Of tens of thousands of clones listed, 70% to 90% are singletons. V shed 2 bases and J shed 3 bases, with 7 bases lying between them. Germline V gene data show CDR1 as MDHEN and CDR2 as SYDVKM. The CDR3 extends over 13 amino acids. In regard to this clone: The antigen is unknown.

This TCR came from an adult with an advanced solid tumor such as melanoma, head and neck, liver or kidney cancer. The chain recombines TRBV28 with TRBJ2-5; D not resolved. The material was CD4+ or CD8+ T cells sorted from blood, obtained in a trial of the OX40 agonist ivuxolimab. CDR3 in DNA: TGTGCCAGCAGTTTAGGGCTGGAAGAGACCCAGTACTTC. Protein: CASSLGLEETQYF.